Shown below are 4 T cell receptor beta chains from a single sample sequenced in a study of T cells after yellow fever vaccination (dated by TCRdb to 2018 to 2020). The sample's treatment or condition, from its label and the paper: live attenuated yellow fever vaccine strain. The receptor library was made with 5' RACE. Sequencing relied on an Illumina NovaSeq 6000. The raw public reads went through TCRdb reprocessing: fastp at Q25, MiXCR clone calling, in-frame beta chains kept. Records with the same CDR3 protein are collapsed into one entry carrying the most frequent genes and DNA. Across this sample there are about 340,000 distinct CDR3 sequences, with approximately 12% seen only once. The leading ten clones occupy 2.5% to 3.5% of the sample. The starting material was CD4+ T cells sorted from PBMCs, obtained 15 days after the yellow fever booster vaccination. Receptor source: a man aged 18 to 30 who received the YFV17D yellow fever vaccine.

This clonotype has more than one count but fewer than ten. V usage is TRBV3-1 and J usage is TRBJ1-6; TRBD1 aligns across 9 bases. In germline, CDR1 is LGHDT, CDR2 YNNKEL (reference sequence). This CDR3 region has 15 residues. V trimming: 1 base; J trimming: 10 bases; junction bases outside the gene matches: 5. In DNA, the CDR3 is TGTGCCAGCAGCCAAGGCGGGACAGGGAAATCACCCCTCCACTTT. The encoded protein is CASSQGGTGKSPLHF.

CDR3 sequence reads: CASSQDKVMGQYQKANYGYTF. In nucleotides, the CDR3 is TGCGCCAGCAGCCAAGATAAAGTGATGGGACAGTACCAGAAGGCTAACTATGGCTACACCTTC. The V call is TRBV4-3, the J call TRBJ1-2; TRBD1 agrees at 7 bases. Unmatched junction bases numbered 19, after V lost 0 bases and J lost 0 bases. CDR3 length equals 21 residues. CDR1 and CDR2 (germline): LGHNA, YSLEER.

The V and J genes are TRBV7-9 and TRBJ1-3, with D unresolved. The length of the CDR3 is 13 residues. The ends were cut back, 4 bases at V and 7 bases at J, with 11 bases in the middle. Looked up from germline, CDR1 is SEHNR and CDR2 is FQNEAQ (reference sequence). The CDR3 DNA follows: TGTGCCAGCAGCTCCCTGGGTGCGAACACCATATATTTT. Its translation is CASSSLGANTIYF.

This clonotype was observed a handful of times. The rearrangement uses TRBV20-1 and TRBJ1-6; D possibly corresponds to TRBD1 (5 bases). Germline V gene sequence: CDR1 DFQATT, CDR2 SNEGSKA (reference sequence). CDR3 length: 15 residues. Trimming left V 6 bases short and J 5 bases short, with 17 bases between. CDR3 region: CSAPPGQGHNSPLHF. DNA of the CDR3: TGCAGTGCCCCTCCCGGGCAGGGCCATAATTCACCCCTCCACTTT.